The 16 T cell receptor beta chains listed next were all sequenced from one sample in a study of radiation and T cells in renal cell carcinoma. Clones were sequenced by immunoSEQ multiplex PCR, and TCRdb holds only the in-frame ones, with some missing. The sample carries 20,000 to 25,000 clones, approximately 80% recorded once. Sample time point: baseline pretreatment blood. Described treatment: 15 Gy SBRT to primary tumor, nephrectomy 4 weeks later. The input for sequencing was blood, taken from a patient whose treatment included radiotherapy and nephrectomy. The source of these receptors is a man aged 60 to 69 with renal cell carcinoma.

Worth noting for this clone: Germline is not matched at one junction end, which may reflect a read error. The V and J genes are TRBV5-6 and TRBJ2-7, with TRBD2 matching 13 bases. From germline, CDR1 is SGHDT and CDR2 YYEEEE. The CDR3 consists of 15 residues. Written as DNA, the CDR3 is TGTGCCAGCAGCTTGCTTAGGACTAGCGGGAGCGTCTGGGACTTC. Its protein is CASSLLRTSGSVWDF.

This clone appeared once. The J gene is TRBJ1-1, the V gene TRBV27; D is perhaps TRBD1 (5 bases). Trimming pared 3 bases from V and 4 bases from J, leaving 9 bases between. The CDR3 runs 13 residues. The germline V gene has CDR1 MNHEY and CDR2 SMNVEV (reference sequence). The CDR3 sequence: CASSFAGGTEAFF. CDR3 bases: TGTGCCAGCAGTTTTGCGGGGGGCACTGAAGCTTTCTTT.

The chain is built from TRBV7-2 and TRBJ1-5; a weak D match, TRBD1 (5 bases). There are 13 residues in the CDR3. With 2 bases removed from V and 4 bases from J, the gap between germline ends came to 6 bases. Germline CDR1 SGHTA, CDR2 FQGNSA. CDR3 loop: CASSLSGNQPQHF. The CDR3 region has the DNA TGTGCCAGCAGCTTATCAGGGAATCAGCCCCAGCATTTT.

The sample holds a few counts of this clone. The DNA for the CDR3 is TGTGCCAGCAGACCCAGGACTGCGAGGGACGAGCAGTACTTC. Translated: CASRPRTARDEQYF. This chain links TRBV6-5 with TRBJ2-7; a possible D gene is TRBD2 (5 bases). Trimming removed 6 bases at V and 5 bases at J, with 17 bases between. Looked up from germline, CDR1 is MNHEY and CDR2 is SVGAGI. The CDR3 is 14 residues long.

CDR3 nucleotide sequence: TGTGCCAGCTCACCAAGGGCGGCCGTGGAGGGCTATGGCTACACCTTC. It is translated as CASSPRAAVEGYGYTF. This chain uses TRBV18 with TRBJ1-2; D not resolved. This CDR3 is built from 16 residues. In germline, CDR1 is KGHSH, CDR2 LQKENI. The germline V and J ends were trimmed by 2 bases and 4 bases, with 17 bases remaining between them. The variable domain in full, with the rest retrieved from reference TRBV18 and TRBJ1-2, is NAGVMQNPRHLVRRRGQEARLRCSPMKGHSHVYWYRQLPEEGLKFMVYLQKENIIDESGMPKERFSAEFPKEGPSILRIQQVVRGDSAAYFCASSPRAAVEGYGYTFGSGTRLTVV.

The genes are TRBV5-1 and TRBJ2-7; D not certain. CDR1 and CDR2 (germline): SGHRS, YFSETQ. Trimming left V 0 bases short and J 5 bases short, with 9 bases between. The length of the CDR3 is 13 residues. The CDR3 region has the DNA TGCGCCAGCAGCTTGGGCAGGCTCGACGAGCAGTACTTC. As protein: CASSLGRLDEQYF.

This chain links TRBV15 with TRBJ1-5, with D perhaps matching TRBD1 (5 bases). V lost 0 bases, J lost 6 bases, and 12 bases lay in between. Germline CDR1 and CDR2: LNHNV and YYDKDF (reference sequence). The CDR3 covers 15 residues. The CDR3 is CATSRDGWGSQPQHF. CDR3 in DNA: TGTGCCACCAGCAGAGATGGTTGGGGGTCTCAGCCCCAGCATTTT.

V is TRBV19 and J is TRBJ2-7, with D perhaps matching TRBD1 (5 bases). V was cut by 4 bases and J by 5 bases, with 15 bases left in between. The CDR3 has 14 residues. Germline V gene lookup returns CDR1 LNHDA and CDR2 SQIVND (reference sequence). CDR3 protein: CASSKSAGRHEQYF. For the CDR3, the DNA is TGTGCCAGTAGTAAGTCGGCAGGGCGCCACGAGCAGTACTTC.

The chain combines TRBV5-8 with TRBJ2-4, with no clear D. CDR1 and CDR2 (germline): SGHTS, YDEGEE. Trimming shortened V by 4 bases and J by 3 bases, and 17 bases separated the two germline ends. The CDR3 is 16 residues long. CDR3 bases: TGTGCCAGCAGCCCACAAGGTACTTTCGGCAAAAACATTCAGTACTTC. Translation: CASSPQGTFGKNIQYF.

This chain joins TRBV5-4 and TRBJ1-2, with 7 bases lining up with TRBD1. V lost 3 bases, J lost 4 bases, and 3 bases stayed unmatched. Germline values: CDR1 SGHNT, CDR2 YYREEE (reference sequence). CDR3 size: 13 residues. Written as DNA, the CDR3 is TGTGCCAGCAGCTGGGGACAGTCCTATGGCTACACCTTC. It codes for CASSWGQSYGYTF.

This chain links TRBV5-1 with TRBJ2-7; TRBD1 might be the D (5 bases). The CDR3 contains 15 residues. Germline V gene data show CDR1 as SGHRS and CDR2 as YFSETQ. The V and J ends lost 2 bases and 1 base respectively, with 13 bases between them. CDR3: CASSLGVSLSYEQYF. CDR3 bases: TGCGCCAGCAGCTTAGGGGTGTCCCTATCCTACGAGCAGTACTTC.

This clone has just a few counts. The chain combines TRBV4-3 with TRBJ2-2; D may be TRBD1 or TRBD2 (5 bases each). There are 14 residues in the CDR3. Germline CDR1 is LGHNA and CDR2 is YSLEER. Trimming pared 6 bases from V and 2 bases from J, leaving 10 bases between. This CDR3 reads CASSSGANTGELFF. CDR3 nucleotide sequence: TGCGCCAGCAGTTCCGGGGCAAACACCGGGGAGCTGTTTTTT.

A single count supports this clone. The chain has TRBV15 and TRBJ2-7; D possibly uses TRBD1 or TRBD2 (5 bases each). Trimming stripped 4 bases from V and 2 bases from J, with 9 bases between. The CDR3 sequence is 13 residues long. The germline V gene has CDR1 LNHNV and CDR2 YYDKDF (reference sequence). DNA for the CDR3: TGTGCCACCAGCAATCCGGGGCCCTACGAGCAGTACTTC. Translating it yields CATSNPGPYEQYF.

This clone occurred once. The chain has TRBV18 and TRBJ1-1; the D is unclear. This CDR3 spans 14 amino acids. The germline gives CDR1 KGHSH, CDR2 LQKENI. V was trimmed by 1 base and J by 3 bases, leaving 9 bases between them. The CDR3 region has the DNA TGTGCCAGCTCACCACAAATCGGGGACACTGAAGCTTTCTTT. This translates into CASSPQIGDTEAFF. The full variable domain, completed using reference TRBV18 and TRBJ1-1, is NAGVMQNPRHLVRRRGQEARLRCSPMKGHSHVYWYRQLPEEGLKFMVYLQKENIIDESGMPKERFSAEFPKEGPSILRIQQVVRGDSAAYFCASSPQIGDTEAFFGQGTRLTVV.

The chain is built from TRBV5-4 and TRBJ2-1; D remains unclear. The CDR3 covers 14 residues. Trimming took 0 bases from V and 8 from J, leaving 12 bases between them. Germline V gene data show CDR1 as SGHNT and CDR2 as YYREEE (reference sequence). CDR3: CASSLGPVGDEQFF. The DNA for the CDR3 is TGTGCCAGCAGCTTGGGGCCGGTGGGCGATGAGCAGTTCTTC. Full variable domain (rest looked up from reference TRBV5-4 and TRBJ2-1): ETGVTQSPTHLIKTRGQQVTLRCSSQSGHNTVSWYQQALGQGPQFIFQYYREEENGRGNFPPRFSGLQFPNYSSELNVNALELDDSALYLCASSLGPVGDEQFFGPGTRLTVL.

CDR3 sequence: CASVYRKSSYEQYF. The CDR3 DNA reads TGTGCCAGCGTCTACAGGAAGAGCTCCTACGAGCAGTACTTC. The genes are TRBV2 and TRBJ2-7; D perhaps matches TRBD1 (5 bases). Trimming took 8 bases from V and 0 from J, leaving 14 bases between them. Looked up from germline, CDR1 is SNHLY and CDR2 is FYNNEI. CDR3 size: 14 residues.